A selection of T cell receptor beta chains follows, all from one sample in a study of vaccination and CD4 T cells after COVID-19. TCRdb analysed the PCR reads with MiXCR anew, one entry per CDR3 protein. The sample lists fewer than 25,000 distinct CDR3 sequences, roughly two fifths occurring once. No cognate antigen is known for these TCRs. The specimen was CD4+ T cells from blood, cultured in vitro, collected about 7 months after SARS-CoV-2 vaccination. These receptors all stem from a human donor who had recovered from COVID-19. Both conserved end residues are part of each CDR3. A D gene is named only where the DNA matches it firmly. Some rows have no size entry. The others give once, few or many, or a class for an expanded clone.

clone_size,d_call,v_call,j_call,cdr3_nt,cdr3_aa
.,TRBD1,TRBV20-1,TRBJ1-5,TGCAGTGCTAGAGGGGGGGGACAGGGGCTTTTTTTGAGCAATCAGCCCCAGCATTTT,CSARGGGQGLFLSNQPQHF
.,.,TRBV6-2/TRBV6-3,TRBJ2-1,TGTGCCAGCACTTACCACGACAAGGGGAATGAGCAGTTCTTC,CASTYHDKGNEQFF
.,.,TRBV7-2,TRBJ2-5,TGTGCCAGCAGCTTAAGACAGCAAGAGACCCAGTACTTC,CASSLRQQETQYF
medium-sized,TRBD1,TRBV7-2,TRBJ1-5,TGTGCCAGCAGCTCCACCGGACAGGGAAGCAATCAGCCCCAGCATTTT,CASSSTGQGSNQPQHF
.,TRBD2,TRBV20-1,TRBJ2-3,TGCAGTGCTAGAGGCCCCCCAATAGCGGGAGCTAGCACAGATACGCAGTATTTT,CSARGPPIAGASTDTQYF
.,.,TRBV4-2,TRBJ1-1,TGTGCCAGCAGCCAAGGGGTTGGGCTTTCAGAAGCTTTCTTT,CASSQGVGLSEAFF
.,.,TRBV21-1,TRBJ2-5,TGTGCCAGCAGCAAAGTAGAGGGACGAGGGACCCAGTACTTC,CASSKVEGRGTQYF
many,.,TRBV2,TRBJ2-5,TGTGCCAGCAGAAACAGGGACCGGCAAGAGACCCAGTACTTC,CASRNRDRQETQYF
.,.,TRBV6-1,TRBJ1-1,TGTGCCAGCACAGGGTTCGACACTGAAGCTTTCTTT,CASTGFDTEAFF
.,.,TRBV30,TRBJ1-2,TGTGCCTGGTCGAGGTTCCCTAACTATGGCTACACCTTC,CAWSRFPNYGYTF
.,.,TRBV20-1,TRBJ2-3,TGCAGTGCCGCCGGGGGAACTAGCACAGATACGCAGTATTTT,CSAAGGTSTDTQYF
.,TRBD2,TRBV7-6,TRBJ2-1,TGTGCCAGCAGATCGGGGGGGAGCGGGAGGGAGCAGTTCTTC,CASRSGGSGREQFF
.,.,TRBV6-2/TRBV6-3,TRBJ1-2,TGTGCCAGCAGACAGGGTCGTGGCTACACCTTC,CASRQGRGYTF
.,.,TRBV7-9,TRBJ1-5,TGTGCCAGCAGCTTAGGACAGGGCAATCAGCCCCAGCATTTT,CASSLGQGNQPQHF
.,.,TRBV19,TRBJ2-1,TGTGCCAGTAGTATGCGGCGGGTGAGACGTAGGGGTTCCTACAATGAGCAGTTCTTC,CASSMRRVRRRGSYNEQFF
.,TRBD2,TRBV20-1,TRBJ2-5,TGCAGTGCTAGTCGGTTCGGGGGGGGTCAAGAGACCCAGTACTTC,CSASRFGGGQETQYF
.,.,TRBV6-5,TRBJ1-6,TGTGCCAGCAGTTACGGGGGGCAGGGGTTCTCACCCCTCCACTTT,CASSYGGQGFSPLHF
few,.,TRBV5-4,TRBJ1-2,TGTGCCAGCAGCCAGCAGCAGGGGCTGGGAGGCTACACCTTC,CASSQQQGLGGYTF
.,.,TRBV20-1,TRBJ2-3,TGCAGTGCTGAGTTCCCGACGTCAGATACGCAGTATTTT,CSAEFPTSDTQYF
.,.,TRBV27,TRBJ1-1,TGTGCCAGCAGTTTAGGGAACCGAAACACTGAAGCTTTCTTT,CASSLGNRNTEAFF
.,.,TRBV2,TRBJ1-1,TGTGCCACCGTCCGAGCCGTGAACACTGAAGTTTTCTTT,CATVRAVNTEVFF
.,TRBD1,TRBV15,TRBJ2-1,TGTGCCACCAGCAGGGGACAGACGAGCTCCTACAATGAGCAGTTCTTC,CATSRGQTSSYNEQFF
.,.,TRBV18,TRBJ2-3,TGTGCCAGCTCACTGCTGCGGGCAGATACGCAGTATTTT,CASSLLRADTQYF
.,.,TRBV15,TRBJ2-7,TGTGCCACCAGCCGAGGGACGGAGAGCTCCTACGAGCAGTACTTC,CATSRGTESSYEQYF
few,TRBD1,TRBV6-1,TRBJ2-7,TGTGCCAGCCAAAGGGCGGGACAGGGCCTCGCGCAGTACTTC,CASQRAGQGLAQYF
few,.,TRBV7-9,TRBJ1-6,TGTGCCAGCAGCCCTGGATACGATTCACCCCTCCACTTT,CASSPGYDSPLHF
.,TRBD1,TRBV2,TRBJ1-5,TGTGCCAGCAGCGCCTACAGGGGGCCCCAGCATTTT,CASSAYRGPQHF
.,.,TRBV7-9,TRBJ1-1,TGTGCCAGCAGCTTAAGAGTGGATAACACTGAAGCTTTCTTT,CASSLRVDNTEAFF
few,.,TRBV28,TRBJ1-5,TGTGCCAGCAGTTTAATCTCTTTCCAACAGCCCCAGCATTTT,CASSLISFQQPQHF
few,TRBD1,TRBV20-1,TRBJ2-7,TGCAGTGCTAGCAGGGACAGCTACTCCTACGAGCAGTACTTC,CSASRDSYSYEQYF
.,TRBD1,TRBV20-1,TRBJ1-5,TGCAGTGCTAGATCTAGGCAGGGGGCTCGTCAGCCCCAGCATTTT,CSARSRQGARQPQHF
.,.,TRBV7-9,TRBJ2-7,TGTGCCAGCAGCTCGCGGCAGGACAGTACCTACGAGCAGTACTTC,CASSSRQDSTYEQYF
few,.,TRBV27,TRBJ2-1,TGTGCCAGCAGGTTGGGGGCTTGGAATGAGCAGTTCTTC,CASRLGAWNEQFF
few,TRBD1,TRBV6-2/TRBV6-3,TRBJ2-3,TGTGCCAGCAGTTACAGGAGGACAGGCTACACAGATACGCAGTATTTT,CASSYRRTGYTDTQYF
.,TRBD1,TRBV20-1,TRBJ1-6,TGCAGTGCTAGCAAGGGACAGCTTCATAATTCACCCCTCCACTTT,CSASKGQLHNSPLHF
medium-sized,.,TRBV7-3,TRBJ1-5,TGTGCCAGCAGCTTATCAGGGGTCAGCAATCAGCCCCAGCATTTT,CASSLSGVSNQPQHF
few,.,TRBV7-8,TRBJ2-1,TGTGCCAGCAGCACAGACCCTACAGGGTTTGGCCTTAATGAGCAGTTCTTC,CASSTDPTGFGLNEQFF
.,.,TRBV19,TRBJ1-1,TGTGCCAGTAGTACCCAAGGGGGGGCGCGTCCCAGGGCTTTCTTT,CASSTQGGARPRAFF
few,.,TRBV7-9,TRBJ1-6,TGTGCCAGCAGCTTATGGACGGATAATTCACCCCTCCACTTT,CASSLWTDNSPLHF
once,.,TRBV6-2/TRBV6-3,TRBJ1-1,TGTGCCAGCCTGACGCGACAGTCTGAAGCTTTCTTT,CASLTRQSEAFF
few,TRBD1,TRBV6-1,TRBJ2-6,TGTGCCAGCAGAACCGGGACAGGGACCTCTGGGGCCAACGTCCTGACTTTC,CASRTGTGTSGANVLTF
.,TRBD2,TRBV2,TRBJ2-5,TGTGCCAGCAGTGGGACGGGGGAGGGGACCCAGTACTTC,CASSGTGEGTQYF
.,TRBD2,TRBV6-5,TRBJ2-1,TGTGCCAGCAGTTACTCCCGAGCGGGGGGCGACCTTAATGAGCAGTTCTTC,CASSYSRAGGDLNEQFF
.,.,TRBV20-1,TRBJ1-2,TGCAGTGCTAGAGCTCCGGGGGGGGTGTCCTATGGCTACACCTTC,CSARAPGGVSYGYTF
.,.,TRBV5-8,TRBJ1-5,TGTGCCACTAAGAGTGGCAATCAGCCCCAGCATTTT,CATKSGNQPQHF
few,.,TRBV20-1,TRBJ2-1,TGCAGTGCTACCCCTAGGTCCGATGAGCAGTTCTTC,CSATPRSDEQFF
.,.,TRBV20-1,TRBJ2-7,TGCAGTGCTAGGCAGGGATCCTACGAGCAGTACTTC,CSARQGSYEQYF
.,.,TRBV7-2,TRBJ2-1,TGTGCCAGCAGCTCTGGAGGGTTGGGGGCCCCGTTCTTC,CASSSGGLGAPFF